These 7 T cell receptor beta chains were all obtained from the same sample, sequenced in a study of T cell repertoires in ileal Crohn's disease. Time point noted: neoterminal ileum biopsy at postoperative endoscopy, about 6 months after surgery. Only in-frame clones appear in the TCRdb table, and some are missing; sequencing was by immunoSEQ multiplex PCR. The sample includes just over 3,000 clones, 86% of them seen just once. The sequencing sample was made of ileal tissue. The receptors were sampled from an adult with Crohn's disease.

The chain combines TRBV6-1 with TRBJ2-7; 8 nucleotides match TRBD2. The CDR3 runs 14 residues. Trimming removed 4 bases from V and 0 bases from J; junction bases left unmatched: 2. Germline assignment: CDR1 MNHNS and CDR2 SASEGT. The CDR3: CASSGRGASYEQYF. The CDR3, as DNA: TGTGCCAGCAGTGGGCGGGGGGCCTCCTACGAGCAGTACTTC.

The chain couples TRBV5-1 to TRBJ1-4; unclear D gene. CDR1 and CDR2 from the germline V gene are SGHRS and YFSETQ. Deletions cut 6 bases from V and 2 bases from J, with 14 bases between. This CDR3 spans 15 amino acids. In DNA form, the CDR3 reads TGCGCCAGCACCCCGGAGGCCCAGACTAATGAAAAACTGTTTTTT. As protein: CASTPEAQTNEKLFF.

This clone was observed once. V is TRBV4-1 and J is TRBJ2-5; 9 bases align to TRBD1. Germline CDR1 MGHRA, CDR2 YSYEKL. V trimming: 0 bases; J trimming: 5 bases; junction bases outside the gene matches: 13. The CDR3 spans 18 residues. The CDR3 is CASSQDEEPGQGFETQYF. The CDR3 region has the DNA TGCGCCAGCAGCCAAGATGAGGAACCGGGACAGGGTTTTGAGACCCAGTACTTC.

The genes are TRBV2 and TRBJ1-6; D remains unclear. The V gene lost 6 bases and the J gene lost 8 bases, with 17 bases spanning the gap. CDR1 and CDR2 from the germline V gene are SNHLY and FYNNEI. This CDR3 is 15 amino acids long. The CDR3, as DNA: TGTGCCAGCAGGGTAGGGAACTCGGCGTATTCACCCCTCCACTTT. Translating it yields CASRVGNSAYSPLHF.

CDR3 DNA: TGTGCCATCAGTGAGTTGGCACCAGGTCGGGAGACCCAGTACTTC. This translates into CAISELAPGRETQYF. The chain uses TRBV10-3 and TRBJ2-5; no clear D. The V gene lost 1 base and the J gene lost 5 bases, with 14 bases spanning the gap. This CDR3 comprises 15 residues. The germline gives CDR1 ENHRY, CDR2 SYGVKD.

The rearrangement uses TRBV5-1 and TRBJ1-1; D might be TRBD1 (5 bases). Trimming left V 0 bases short and J 11 bases short, with 20 bases between. The CDR3 contains 15 residues. The germline V gene encodes CDR1 SGHRS and CDR2 YFSETQ. Written as DNA, the CDR3 is TGCGCCAGCAGCTTGGATCCAGGGCGAACTGAAGGTGCTTTCTTT. Translated: CASSLDPGRTEGAFF.

The chain uses TRBV29-1 and TRBJ1-3, with 9 bases matching TRBD1. V was pared by 5 bases and J by 4 bases, with 3 bases of the junction left unmatched. Germline CDR1 reads SQVTM; CDR2 reads ANQGSEA. The length of the CDR3 is 13 residues. The CDR3 DNA is TGCAGCGTTATCACAGGGGGCGGAAACACCATATATTTT. Its translation: CSVITGGGNTIYF.